The 22 T cell receptor beta chains reported below all come from one sample, sequenced in a study of blood T cell repertoires in COVID-19. Generated by immunoSEQ multiplex PCR, the TCRdb table keeps only in-frame clones and is missing some. The table includes more than 300,000 clones, 90% to 95% detected once. Specimen: PBMCs or T cells enriched from blood (not recorded which). The receptors stem from a woman aged 40 to 50 who had been exposed to COVID-19.

For the CDR3, the DNA is TGTGCCAGCAGCTCAGAATTGGGACTGCAGGCCGTGCAGTACTTC. Its translation is CASSSELGLQAVQYF. The chain carries TRBV7-8 and TRBJ2-7; D may be TRBD2 (6 bases). With 4 bases removed from V and 9 bases from J, the gap between germline ends came to 22 bases. The germline V gene encodes CDR1 SGHVS and CDR2 FQNEAQ. CDR3 length: 15 residues.

V and J are TRBV27 and TRBJ1-1, with D tentatively TRBD1 (6 bases). CDR3 size: 18 residues. CDR1 MNHEY and CDR2 SMNVEV come from the germline V gene (reference sequence). V was shortened by 3 bases and J by 0 bases, with 20 bases between the two germline ends. CDR3 residues: CASSLSPGGRGLNTEAFF. The CDR3 region has the DNA TGTGCCAGCAGTTTGTCCCCTGGGGGCAGGGGTCTGAACACTGAAGCTTTCTTT.

The chain recombines TRBV6-5 with TRBJ2-7, with 8 bases matching TRBD1. V gave up 10 bases and J gave up 6 bases; unmatched junction bases: 8. The V gene's germline CDR1 is MNHEY and CDR2 SVGAGI. This CDR3 spans 12 amino acids. CDR3 sequence: CATRTGNREQYF. The CDR3 DNA reads TGTGCCACCCGGACAGGGAACCGCGAGCAGTACTTC.

The rearrangement links TRBV13 to TRBJ1-2; 7 bases fit TRBD1. CDR1 PRHDT and CDR2 FYEKMQ come from the germline V gene (reference sequence). V dropped 5 bases and J dropped 0; count of bases not matched to a gene: 12. This CDR3 contains 17 residues. The CDR3 DNA reads as TGTGCCAGCAGCCCCTCCCTCGCAGGGGGTTCTAACTATGGCTACACCTTC. Amino acids: CASSPSLAGGSNYGYTF.

This clone came up once. The gene calls are TRBV4-3 and TRBJ1-2; D possibly corresponds to TRBD1 (6 bases). Germline assignment: CDR1 LGHNA and CDR2 YSLEER. CDR3 length: 18 residues. Trimming took off 0 bases at V and 7 bases at J, with 24 bases between the two ends. CDR3 sequence: CASSQDTVAGTFPFGYTF. The CDR3, as DNA: TGCGCCAGCAGCCAAGATACGGTGGCCGGGACATTCCCCTTTGGCTACACCTTC.

The chain has TRBV4-2 and TRBJ1-2; no clear D gene. The V end was cut by 4 bases, the J end by 7 bases, with 16 bases between. Germline CDR1 and CDR2: LGHNA and YNFKEQ. The CDR3 has 14 amino acids. The CDR3 sequence: CASSPSRDSSGYTF. In DNA, the CDR3 is TGTGCCAGCAGCCCCTCGAGGGATTCCAGTGGCTACACCTTC.

V usage is TRBV6-5 and J usage is TRBJ1-2, with a tentative D call TRBD1 (6 bases). Per germline, CDR1 MNHEY and CDR2 SVGAGI. This CDR3 spans 14 amino acids. V was cut by 2 bases and J by 0 bases, with 7 bases left in between. CDR3 protein: CASSYDRSNYGYTF. As DNA, the CDR3 is TGTGCCAGCAGTTACGACAGGTCTAACTATGGCTACACCTTC.

This clone appeared a single time. The V and J genes are TRBV6-5 and TRBJ1-6; 9 nucleotides agree with TRBD1. Germline V gene sequence: CDR1 MNHEY, CDR2 SVGAGI. There are 13 residues in the CDR3. V was pared by 5 bases and J by 10 bases, with 3 bases of the junction left unmatched. CDR3 nucleotides: TGTGCCAGCAGTACGGACAGGGGCTCACCCCTCCACTTT. This codes for CASSTDRGSPLHF.

This rearrangement joins TRBV28 to TRBJ1-2; 7 bases align to TRBD1. The V gene end was trimmed by 5 bases and the J gene end by 8 bases; junction bases not matched to a gene: 11. The germline V gene encodes CDR1 MDHEN and CDR2 SYDVKM. This CDR3 is 14 amino acids long. CDR3 bases: TGTGCCAGCAGTACAGGGGTATCGGCGAAGGGCTACACCTTC. It specifies CASSTGVSAKGYTF.

The chain employs TRBV5-1 and TRBJ2-6, with TRBD2 as a possible D gene (6 bases). This CDR3 has 16 amino acids. V shed 1 base and J shed 0 bases, with 8 bases lying between them. Germline CDR1 SGHRS, CDR2 YFSETQ. CDR3 coding DNA: TGCGCCAGCAGCTTGCGCGGGGTCTCTGGGGCCAACGTCCTGACTTTC. Protein: CASSLRGVSGANVLTF.

The chain carries TRBV29-1 and TRBJ1-2; 9 positions agree with TRBD1. Trimming at V came to 6 bases and at J to 3 bases, leaving 2 bases not matched to a gene. The CDR3 runs to 12 residues. Germline assignment: CDR1 SQVTM and CDR2 ANQGSEA. This CDR3 reads CSVRDRDYGYTF. Written as DNA, the CDR3 is TGCAGCGTCCGGGACAGGGACTATGGCTACACCTTC.

The chain couples TRBV29-1 to TRBJ2-2; 8 bases fit TRBD2. There are 13 residues in the CDR3. V dropped 4 bases and J dropped 4; count of bases not matched to a gene: 2. The germline V gene encodes CDR1 SQVTM and CDR2 ANQGSEA. The CDR3 DNA is TGCAGCGTTGCGGGGGGGATCACCGGGGAGCTGTTTTTT. It specifies CSVAGGITGELFF.

The chain carries TRBV7-9 and TRBJ1-6, with D unclear. V was shortened by 2 bases and J by 9 bases, with 8 bases between the two germline ends. Germline V lookup: CDR1 SEHNR, CDR2 FQNEAQ (reference sequence). This CDR3 spans 13 amino acids. The CDR3 here is CASSLLEASPLHF. The CDR3 bases are TGTGCCAGCAGCTTACTTGAGGCTTCACCCCTCCACTTT.

The gene calls are TRBV24-1 and TRBJ1-3; D is ambiguous. V was trimmed by 4 bases and J by 10 bases, leaving 16 bases between them. CDR3 size: 14 residues. CDR1 KGHDR and CDR2 SFDVKD come from the germline V gene. The CDR3 DNA reads TGTGCCACCAGTGACCCAGCGGCGCCCGGTACCATATATTTT. Translation: CATSDPAAPGTIYF.

This clone was recorded only once. The chain carries TRBV19 and TRBJ2-5, with 8 bases fitting TRBD1. With 8 bases clipped from V and 4 bases from J, the junction kept 15 bases outside the gene matches. The CDR3 spans 16 residues. CDR1 is LNHDA, CDR2 SQIVND, per germline (reference sequence). The CDR3 reads CASGETGQVKGETQYF. The CDR3 coding sequence is TGTGCCAGTGGAGAAACGGGACAGGTTAAGGGAGAGACCCAGTACTTC. Drawing the rest from reference TRBV19 and TRBJ2-5, the complete variable domain is DGGITQSPKYLFRKEGQNVTLSCEQNLNHDAMYWYRQDPGQGLRLIYYSQIVNDFQKGDIAEGYSVSREKKESFPLTVTSAQKNPTAFYLCASGETGQVKGETQYFGPGTRLLVL.

The rearrangement joins TRBV13 to TRBJ2-3; maybe TRBD2 (6 bases). There are 15 residues in the CDR3. In germline, CDR1 is PRHDT, CDR2 FYEKMQ (reference sequence). Trimming removed 2 bases at V and 1 base at J, with 10 bases between. The CDR3 sequence: CASSLRLGGTDTQYF. CDR3 coding DNA: TGTGCCAGCAGCTTACGACTAGGGGGCACAGATACGCAGTATTTT. Full variable domain (remainder filled in from reference TRBV13 and TRBJ2-3): AAGVIQSPRHLIKEKRETATLKCYPIPRHDTVYWYQQGPGQDPQFLISFYEKMQSDKGSIPDRFSAQQFSDYHSELNMSSLELGDSALYFCASSLRLGGTDTQYFGPGTRLTVL.

The J gene is TRBJ2-5, the V gene TRBV5-1; TRBD2 aligns across 7 bases. Trimming cost V 7 bases and J 3 bases; bases outside gene matches: 6. There are 13 residues in the CDR3. The V gene's germline CDR1 is SGHRS and CDR2 YFSETQ. The CDR3 nucleotides read TGCGCCAGCGGATCTAGCGGTGAAGAGACCCAGTACTTC. This gives the protein CASGSSGEETQYF.

The J gene is TRBJ2-7, the V gene TRBV9; 9 nucleotides match TRBD2. There are 16 residues in the CDR3. J gave up 5 bases and V 0 bases, and 9 bases lay outside the gene matches. From germline, CDR1 is SGDLS and CDR2 YYNGEE. Here the CDR3 reads CASSVVGGRDFDEQYF. The CDR3 DNA sequence: TGTGCCAGCAGCGTAGTTGGCGGGAGGGATTTTGACGAGCAGTACTTC.

The CDR3 protein is CASSKSRSGSYTGELFF. In nucleotides, the CDR3 is TGTGCCAGCAGCAAAAGTCGTAGCGGGAGTTACACCGGGGAGCTGTTTTTT. The chain carries TRBV7-2 and TRBJ2-2; 9 nucleotides match TRBD2. Germline V CDR1 and CDR2: SGHTA, FQGNSA. V lost 5 bases, J lost 3 bases, and 10 bases stayed unmatched. The CDR3 contains 17 residues. The full variable domain, in which reference TRBV7-2 and TRBJ2-2 provide the parts outside the CDR3, is GAGVSQSPSNKVTEKGKDVELRCDPISGHTALYWYRQSLGQGLEFLIYFQGNSAPDKSGLPSDRFSAERTGGSVSTLTIQRTQQEDSAVYLCASSKSRSGSYTGELFFGEGSRLTVL.

The rearrangement joins TRBV30 to TRBJ1-2, with D perhaps matching TRBD1 (6 bases). The CDR3 extends over 14 amino acids. Germline CDR1 GTSNPN, CDR2 SVGIG (reference sequence). Trimming left V 3 bases short and J 1 base short, with 12 bases between. CDR3 sequence: CAWSPDSINYGYTF. The CDR3, as DNA: TGTGCCTGGAGCCCGGACAGCATTAACTATGGCTACACCTTC.

To note about this clone: Germline and junction disagree at one end, which may indicate a read error. The gene calls are TRBV24-1 and TRBJ1-4; 10 positions match TRBD1. CDR1 and CDR2 (germline): KGHDR, SFDVKD. The CDR3 is 15 amino acids. The CDR3 spells CATSDRQGAKEKLFF. CDR3 in DNA: TGTGCCACCAGTGATCGACAGGGGGCTAAGGAAAAACTGTTTTTT.

The chain combines TRBV5-6 with TRBJ2-3, with 9 bases aligning to TRBD1. The germline CDR1 and CDR2 sequences are SGHDT and YYEEEE. This CDR3 contains 15 residues. Germline trimming cut 4 bases from V and 3 bases from J; bases unmatched to any gene: 6. In nucleotides, the CDR3 is TGTGCCAGCAGCATATTGGGACAGGGAACAGATACGCAGTATTTT. Residues: CASSILGQGTDTQYF.